These 11 T cell receptor beta chains originate from one sample sequenced in a study of neurological immune-mediated disorders. TCRdb re-derived calls from the 5' RACE reads in MiXCR, one entry per CDR3 protein. Here the sample spans roughly 18,000 distinct CDR3 sequences, less than 15% being singletons. The sequencing input was CD4+ T cells from blood. These receptors all come from a woman aged 55-75 years with HTLV-1-associated myelopathy (HAM/TSP).

This clonotype is labeled medium-sized. The CDR3 loop is CASSVGPSGGELFF. CDR3 DNA: TGTGCCAGCAGCGTGGGTCCTTCGGGCGGGGAGCTGTTTTTT. This rearrangement joins TRBV9 to TRBJ2-2, with D hard to call. The V end lost 2 bases, the J end lost 7 bases, and 12 bases lay between the germline ends. Germline CDR1 reads SGDLS; CDR2 reads YYNGEE. The CDR3 runs 14 residues.

This clonotype was detected ten times or more. V and J are TRBV29-1 and TRBJ1-2; D unresolved. Germline CDR1 and CDR2: SQVTM and ANQGSEA. The CDR3 has 14 amino acids. Trimming pared 0 bases from V and 8 bases from J, leaving 16 bases between. In nucleotides, the CDR3 is TGCAGCGTTGAAGAACAGCTTGGCCAAGCAGGCTACACCTTC. It is translated as CSVEEQLGQAGYTF.

This clonotype was recorded at least ten times. V is TRBV19 and J is TRBJ1-5; D uncertain. The ends were cut back, 3 bases at V and 11 bases at J, with 11 bases in the middle. The V gene's germline CDR1 is LNHDA and CDR2 SQIVND (reference sequence). The CDR3 consists of 12 residues. DNA of the CDR3: TGTGCCAGTAGTATGATCGGGGTGTCCCAGCATTTT. Translation gives CASSMIGVSQHF.

The sample holds many counts of this clonotype. This chain links TRBV6-6 with TRBJ2-7; maybe TRBD2 (6 bases). The germline V and J ends were trimmed by 4 bases and 6 bases, with 10 bases remaining between them. The CDR3 is 12 amino acids. CDR1 is MNHNY and CDR2 is SVGAGI in the germline V gene (reference sequence). The CDR3 region has the DNA TGTGCCAGCAGTTCGGGACTGGTCGAGCAGTACTTC. It is translated as CASSSGLVEQYF.

This clonotype was detected many times. J is TRBJ2-7 and V is TRBV7-2; no firm D call. CDR1 is SGHTA, CDR2 FQGNSA, per germline. V was clipped by 7 bases and J by 5 bases, with 18 bases between them. CDR3 length: 14 amino acids. CDR3 sequence reads: CASKGRVGSHEQYF. The CDR3 coding sequence is TGTGCCAGCAAAGGCCGGGTTGGATCCCACGAGCAGTACTTC.

This clonotype occurred many times. V and J are TRBV11-3 and TRBJ2-2, with D hard to call. Trimming took off 3 bases at V and 0 bases at J, with 17 bases between the two ends. Germline assignment: CDR1 SGHNT and CDR2 YENEEA. The CDR3 runs to 18 residues. The CDR3, as DNA: TGTGCCAGCAGCTTTTCCTTTCTTGAACCTGCGAACACCGGGGAGCTGTTTTTT. Its protein is CASSFSFLEPANTGELFF. Filled out from reference TRBV11-3 and TRBJ2-2, the complete variable domain reads EAGVVQSPRYKIIEKKQPVAFWCNPISGHNTLYWYLQNLGQGPELLIRYENEEAVDDSQLPKDRFSAERLKGVDSTLKIQPAELGDSAVYLCASSFSFLEPANTGELFFGEGSRLTVL.

The rearrangement joins TRBV20-1 to TRBJ1-1; D unclear. Looked up from germline, CDR1 is DFQATT and CDR2 is SNEGSKA (reference sequence). V lost 1 base, J lost 1 base, and 13 bases lay in between. This CDR3 spans 15 amino acids. This chain's CDR3 is CSARALATENTEAFF. The CDR3 nucleotides read TGCAGTGCTAGAGCCCTCGCGACCGAGAACACTGAAGCTTTCTTT.

This clonotype was seen at least ten times. The V and J genes are TRBV6-5 and TRBJ1-2; no definite D call. Trimming took off 0 bases at V and 7 bases at J, with 12 bases between the two ends. CDR1 MNHEY and CDR2 SVGAGI come from the germline V gene. This CDR3 spans 14 amino acids. The CDR3 region is CASSYSGGYRGYTF. Written as DNA, the CDR3 is TGTGCCAGCAGTTACTCGGGAGGGTATCGTGGCTACACCTTC.

The V call is TRBV20-1, the J call TRBJ1-1; 7 bases match TRBD1. Germline V CDR1 and CDR2: DFQATT, SNEGSKA (reference sequence). J was trimmed by 0 bases and V by 4 bases; bases with no gene match: 11. This CDR3 has 16 residues. The CDR3 DNA follows: TGCAGTGCTACAAAAGTTGACAGGGACATGAACACTGAAGCTTTCTTT. This gives the protein CSATKVDRDMNTEAFF.

By share, this clonotype counts as medium-sized. The chain uses TRBV15 and TRBJ2-2; no clear D. The germline CDR1 and CDR2 sequences are LNHNV and YYDKDF (reference sequence). The length of the CDR3 is 15 residues. V lost 3 bases and J 6 bases, leaving 14 bases between the germline ends. DNA of the CDR3: TGTGCCACCAGCAGGGACCGCCGCCTATCCGGGGAGCTGTTTTTT. Protein: CATSRDRRLSGELFF.

This clonotype was seen ten or more times. The J gene is TRBJ2-2, the V gene TRBV6-5; D is ambiguous. Germline values: CDR1 MNHEY, CDR2 SVGAGI. Trimming removed 6 bases at V and 6 bases at J, with 11 bases between. This CDR3 is 13 amino acids long. Written as DNA, the CDR3 is TGTGCCAGCAGGCCTCTATGGGCCGGGGAGCTGTTTTTT. It specifies CASRPLWAGELFF.